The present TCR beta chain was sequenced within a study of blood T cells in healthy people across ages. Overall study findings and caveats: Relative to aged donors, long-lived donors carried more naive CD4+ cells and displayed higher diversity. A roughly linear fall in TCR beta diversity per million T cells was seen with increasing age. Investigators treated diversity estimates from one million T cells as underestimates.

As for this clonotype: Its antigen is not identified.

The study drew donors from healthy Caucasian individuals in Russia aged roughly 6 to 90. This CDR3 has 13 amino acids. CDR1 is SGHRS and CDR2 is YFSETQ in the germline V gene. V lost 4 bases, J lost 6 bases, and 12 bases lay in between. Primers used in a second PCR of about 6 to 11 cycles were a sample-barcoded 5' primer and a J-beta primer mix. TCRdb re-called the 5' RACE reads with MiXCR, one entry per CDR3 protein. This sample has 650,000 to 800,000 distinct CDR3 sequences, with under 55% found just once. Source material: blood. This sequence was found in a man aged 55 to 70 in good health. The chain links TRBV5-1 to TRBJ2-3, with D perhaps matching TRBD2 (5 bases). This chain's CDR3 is CASSVLVADTQYF. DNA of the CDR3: TGCGCCAGCAGCGTGTTGGTAGCGGATACGCAGTATTTT.